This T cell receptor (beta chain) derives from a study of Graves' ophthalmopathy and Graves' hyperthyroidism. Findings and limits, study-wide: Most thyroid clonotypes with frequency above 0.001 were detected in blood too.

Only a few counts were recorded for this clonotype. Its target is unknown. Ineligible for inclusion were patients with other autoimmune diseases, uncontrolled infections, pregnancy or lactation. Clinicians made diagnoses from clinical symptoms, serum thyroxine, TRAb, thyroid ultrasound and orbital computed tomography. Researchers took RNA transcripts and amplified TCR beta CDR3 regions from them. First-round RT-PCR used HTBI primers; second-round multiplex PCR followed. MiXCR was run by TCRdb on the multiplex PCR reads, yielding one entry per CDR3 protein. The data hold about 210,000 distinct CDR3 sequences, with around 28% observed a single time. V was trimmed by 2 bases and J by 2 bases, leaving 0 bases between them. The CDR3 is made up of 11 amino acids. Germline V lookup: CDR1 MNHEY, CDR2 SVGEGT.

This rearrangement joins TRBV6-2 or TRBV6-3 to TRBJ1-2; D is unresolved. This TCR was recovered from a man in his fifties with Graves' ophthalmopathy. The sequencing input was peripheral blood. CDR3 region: CASSYNYGYTF. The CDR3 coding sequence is TGTGCCAGCAGTTACAACTATGGCTACACCTTC.